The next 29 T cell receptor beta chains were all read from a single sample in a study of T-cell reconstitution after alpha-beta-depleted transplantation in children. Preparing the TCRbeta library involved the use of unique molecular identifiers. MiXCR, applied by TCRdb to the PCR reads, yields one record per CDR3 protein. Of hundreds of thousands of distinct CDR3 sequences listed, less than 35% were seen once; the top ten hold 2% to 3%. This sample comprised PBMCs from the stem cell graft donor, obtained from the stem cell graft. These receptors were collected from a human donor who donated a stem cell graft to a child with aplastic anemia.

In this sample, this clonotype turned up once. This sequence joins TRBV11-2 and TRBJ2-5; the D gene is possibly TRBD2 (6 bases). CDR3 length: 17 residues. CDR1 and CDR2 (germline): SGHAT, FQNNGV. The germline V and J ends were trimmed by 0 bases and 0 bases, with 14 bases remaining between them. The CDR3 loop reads CASSLEFGQRDQETQYF. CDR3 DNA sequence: TGTGCCAGCAGCTTAGAATTCGGGCAGCGGGACCAAGAGACCCAGTACTTC.

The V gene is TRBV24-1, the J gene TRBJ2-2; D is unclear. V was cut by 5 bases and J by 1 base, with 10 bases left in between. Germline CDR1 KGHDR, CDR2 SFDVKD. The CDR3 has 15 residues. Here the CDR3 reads CATSGTSLNTGELFF. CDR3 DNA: TGTGCCACCAGTGGTACATCCCTGAACACCGGGGAGCTGTTTTTT.

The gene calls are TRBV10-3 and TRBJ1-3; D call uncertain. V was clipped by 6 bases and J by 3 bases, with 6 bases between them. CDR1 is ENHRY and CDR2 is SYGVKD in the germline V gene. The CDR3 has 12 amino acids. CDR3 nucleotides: TGTGCCATCAGCCCGGGTGGAAACACCATATATTTT. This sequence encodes CAISPGGNTIYF.

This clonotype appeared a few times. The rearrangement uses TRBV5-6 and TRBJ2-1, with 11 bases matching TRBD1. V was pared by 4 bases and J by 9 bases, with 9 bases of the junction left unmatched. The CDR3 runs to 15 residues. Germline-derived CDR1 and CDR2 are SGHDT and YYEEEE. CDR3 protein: CASSPDGDRGGEQFF. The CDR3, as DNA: TGTGCCAGCAGCCCGGACGGGGACAGGGGGGGTGAGCAGTTCTTC.

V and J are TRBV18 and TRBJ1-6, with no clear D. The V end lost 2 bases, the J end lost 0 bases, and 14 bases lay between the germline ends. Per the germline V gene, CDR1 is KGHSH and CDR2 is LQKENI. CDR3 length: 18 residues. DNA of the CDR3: TGTGCCAGCTCACCATACATCCCGGGAAGCTCCTATAATTCACCCCTCCACTTT. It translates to CASSPYIPGSSYNSPLHF.

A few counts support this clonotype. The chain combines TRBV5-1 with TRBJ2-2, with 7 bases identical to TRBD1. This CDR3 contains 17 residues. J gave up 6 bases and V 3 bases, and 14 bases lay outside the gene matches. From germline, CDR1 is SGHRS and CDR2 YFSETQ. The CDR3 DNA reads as TGCGCCAGCAGCTCAACACCCCTGACAGGGTTTGCCGGGGAGCTGTTTTTT. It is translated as CASSSTPLTGFAGELFF.

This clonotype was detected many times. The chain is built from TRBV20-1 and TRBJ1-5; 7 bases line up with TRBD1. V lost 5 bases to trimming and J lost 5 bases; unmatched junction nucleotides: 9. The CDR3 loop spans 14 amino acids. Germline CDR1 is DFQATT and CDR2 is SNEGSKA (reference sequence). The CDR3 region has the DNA TGCAGTGCTCTTCGACAGGGCAGAGATCAGCCCCAGCATTTT. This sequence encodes CSALRQGRDQPQHF.

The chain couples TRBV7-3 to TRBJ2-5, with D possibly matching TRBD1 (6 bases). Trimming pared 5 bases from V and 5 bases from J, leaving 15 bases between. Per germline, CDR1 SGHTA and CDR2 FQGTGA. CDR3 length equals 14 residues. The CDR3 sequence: CASSPTGFGETQYF. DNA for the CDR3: TGTGCCAGCAGCCCGACAGGTTTCGGGGAGACCCAGTACTTC.

CDR3 sequence: CASSLGYFGSHTDTQYF. CDR3 nucleotide sequence: TGTGCCAGCAGCTTAGGTTACTTCGGATCGCACACAGATACGCAGTATTTT. V usage is TRBV7-2 and J usage is TRBJ2-3; unclear D gene. Germline V gene lookup returns CDR1 SGHTA and CDR2 FQGNSA. Trimming removed 1 base at V and 2 bases at J, with 16 bases between. The CDR3 runs 17 residues.

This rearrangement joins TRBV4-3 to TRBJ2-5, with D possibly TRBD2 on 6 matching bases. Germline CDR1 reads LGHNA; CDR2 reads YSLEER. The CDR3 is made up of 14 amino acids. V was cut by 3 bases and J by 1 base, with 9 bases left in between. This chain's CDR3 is CASSQGLLQETQYF. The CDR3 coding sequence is TGCGCCAGCAGCCAGGGACTCCTCCAAGAGACCCAGTACTTC.

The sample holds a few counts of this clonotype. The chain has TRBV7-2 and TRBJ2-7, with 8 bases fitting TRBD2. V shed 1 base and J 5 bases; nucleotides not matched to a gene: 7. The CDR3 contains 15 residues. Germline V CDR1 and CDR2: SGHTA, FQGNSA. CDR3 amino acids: CASSLGGLASNEQYF. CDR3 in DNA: TGTGCCAGCAGCTTAGGCGGACTAGCTTCCAACGAGCAGTACTTC.

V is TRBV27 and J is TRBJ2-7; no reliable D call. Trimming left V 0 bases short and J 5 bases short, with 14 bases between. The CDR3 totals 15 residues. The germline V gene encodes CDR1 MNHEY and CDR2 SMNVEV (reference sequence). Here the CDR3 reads CASSLSSYLVNEQYF. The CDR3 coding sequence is TGTGCCAGCAGTTTATCCTCCTACTTGGTCAACGAGCAGTACTTC.

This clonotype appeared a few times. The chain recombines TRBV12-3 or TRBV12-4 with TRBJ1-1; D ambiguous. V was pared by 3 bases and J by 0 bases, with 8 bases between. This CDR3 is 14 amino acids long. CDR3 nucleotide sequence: TGTGCCAGCAGTTTGTCGGTAGTGAACACTGAAGCTTTCTTT. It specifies CASSLSVVNTEAFF.

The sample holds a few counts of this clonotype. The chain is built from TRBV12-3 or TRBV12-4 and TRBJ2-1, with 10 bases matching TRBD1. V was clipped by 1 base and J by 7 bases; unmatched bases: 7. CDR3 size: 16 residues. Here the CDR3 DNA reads TGTGCCAGCAGTTTAGTCGGGACAGGGGTTCGAAATGAGCAGTTCTTC. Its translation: CASSLVGTGVRNEQFF.

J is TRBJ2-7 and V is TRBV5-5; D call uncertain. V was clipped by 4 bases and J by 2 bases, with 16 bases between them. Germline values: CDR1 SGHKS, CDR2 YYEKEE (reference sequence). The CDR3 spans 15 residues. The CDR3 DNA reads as TGTGCCAGCAGCCTGGCCGGAGCTGCCCCCTACGAGCAGTACGTC. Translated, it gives CASSLAGAAPYEQYV.

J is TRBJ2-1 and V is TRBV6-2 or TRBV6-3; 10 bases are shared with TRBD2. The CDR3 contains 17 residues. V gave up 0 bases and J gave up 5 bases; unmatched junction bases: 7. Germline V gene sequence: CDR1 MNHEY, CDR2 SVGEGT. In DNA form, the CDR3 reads TGTGCCAGCAGTTACTCGAGAAGCGGGAGGGCCCACAATGAGCAGTTCTTC. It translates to CASSYSRSGRAHNEQFF.

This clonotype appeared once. The CDR3 here is CSAQGGEQYF. The CDR3 DNA reads TGCAGTGCGCAGGGGGGCGAGCAGTACTTC. The rearrangement uses TRBV20-1 and TRBJ2-7; possible D gene TRBD1, 7 bases. This CDR3 contains 10 residues. The V gene lost 6 bases and the J gene lost 6 bases, with 9 bases spanning the gap. The V gene's germline CDR1 is DFQATT and CDR2 SNEGSKA (reference sequence).

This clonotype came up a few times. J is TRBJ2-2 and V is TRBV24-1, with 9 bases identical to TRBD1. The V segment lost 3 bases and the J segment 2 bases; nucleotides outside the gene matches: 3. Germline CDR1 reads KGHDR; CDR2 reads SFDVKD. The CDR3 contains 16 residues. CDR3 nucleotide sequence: TGTGCCACCAGTGATCACAGGGGGCGAAACACCGGGGAGCTGTTTTTT. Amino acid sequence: CATSDHRGRNTGELFF.

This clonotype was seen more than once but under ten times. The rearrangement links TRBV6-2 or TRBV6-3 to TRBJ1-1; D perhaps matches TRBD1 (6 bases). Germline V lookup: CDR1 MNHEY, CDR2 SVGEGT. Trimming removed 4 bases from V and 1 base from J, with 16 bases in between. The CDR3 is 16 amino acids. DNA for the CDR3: TGTGCCAGCAGTTCCGGCGACTGGACAGAGAACACTGAAGCTTTCTTT. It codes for CASSSGDWTENTEAFF.

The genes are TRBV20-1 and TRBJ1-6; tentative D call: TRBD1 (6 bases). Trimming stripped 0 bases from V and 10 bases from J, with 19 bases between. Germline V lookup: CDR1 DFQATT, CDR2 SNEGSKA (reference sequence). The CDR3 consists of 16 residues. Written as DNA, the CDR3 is TGCAGTGCTAGAGATCCTTTACAGGGACTGGAATCACCCCTCCACTTT. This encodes CSARDPLQGLESPLHF.

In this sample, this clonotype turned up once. In nucleotides, the CDR3 is TGCGCCAGCAGCACCTCGGCGGCGAACACTGAAGCTTTCTTT. As protein: CASSTSAANTEAFF. The V call is TRBV5-1, the J call TRBJ1-1; no definite D call. V lost 4 bases to trimming and J lost 1 base, with 11 bases between them. The CDR3 length is 14 residues. Germline V gene sequence: CDR1 SGHRS, CDR2 YFSETQ. Full variable domain (missing parts from reference TRBV5-1 and TRBJ1-1): KAGVTQTPRYLIKTRGQQVTLSCSPISGHRSVSWYQQTPGQGLQFLFEYFSETQRNKGNFPGRFSGRQFSNSRSEMNVSTLELGDSALYLCASSTSAANTEAFFGQGTRLTVV.

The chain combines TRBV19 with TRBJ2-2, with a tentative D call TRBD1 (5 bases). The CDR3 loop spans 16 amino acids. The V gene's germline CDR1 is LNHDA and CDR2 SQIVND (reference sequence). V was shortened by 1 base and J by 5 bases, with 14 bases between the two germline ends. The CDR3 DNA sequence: TGTGCCAGTAGTATAGTGGTCGGCAGGGTAACCGGGGAGCTGTTTTTT. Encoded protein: CASSIVVGRVTGELFF.

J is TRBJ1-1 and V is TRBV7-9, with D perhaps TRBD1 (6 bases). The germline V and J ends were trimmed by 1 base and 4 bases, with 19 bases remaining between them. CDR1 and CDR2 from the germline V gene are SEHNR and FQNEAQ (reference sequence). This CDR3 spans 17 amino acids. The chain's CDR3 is CASSLDFPGARGTEAFF. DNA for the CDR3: TGTGCCAGCAGCTTAGATTTCCCGGGGGCGCGGGGCACTGAAGCTTTCTTT.

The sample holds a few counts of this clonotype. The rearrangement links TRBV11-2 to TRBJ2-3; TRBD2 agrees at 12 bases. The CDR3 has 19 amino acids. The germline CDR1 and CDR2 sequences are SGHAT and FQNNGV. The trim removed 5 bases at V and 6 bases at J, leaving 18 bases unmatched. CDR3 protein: CASSLRGSSGRASSDTQYF. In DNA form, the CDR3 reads TGTGCCAGCAGCCTAAGGGGGTCTAGCGGGAGGGCCTCGTCGGATACGCAGTATTTT.

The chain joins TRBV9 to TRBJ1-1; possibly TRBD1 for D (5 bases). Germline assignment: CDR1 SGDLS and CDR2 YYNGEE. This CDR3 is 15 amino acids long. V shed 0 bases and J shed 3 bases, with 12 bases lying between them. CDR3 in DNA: TGTGCCAGCAGCGTAGTGGGAGGGGCGGACACTGAAGCTTTCTTT. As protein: CASSVVGGADTEAFF.

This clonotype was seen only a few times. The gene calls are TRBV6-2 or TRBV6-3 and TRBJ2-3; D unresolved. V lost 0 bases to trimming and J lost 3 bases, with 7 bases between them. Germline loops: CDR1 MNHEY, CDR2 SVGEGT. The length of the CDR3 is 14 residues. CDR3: CASSYSFQTDTQYF. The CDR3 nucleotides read TGTGCCAGCAGTTACTCCTTCCAGACAGATACGCAGTATTTT.

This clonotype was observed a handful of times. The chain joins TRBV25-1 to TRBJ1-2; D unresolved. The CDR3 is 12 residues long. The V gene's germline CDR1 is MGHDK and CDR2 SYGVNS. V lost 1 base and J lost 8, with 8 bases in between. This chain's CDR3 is CASSESAGGYTF. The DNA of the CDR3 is TGTGCCAGCAGTGAATCCGCAGGAGGCTACACCTTC.

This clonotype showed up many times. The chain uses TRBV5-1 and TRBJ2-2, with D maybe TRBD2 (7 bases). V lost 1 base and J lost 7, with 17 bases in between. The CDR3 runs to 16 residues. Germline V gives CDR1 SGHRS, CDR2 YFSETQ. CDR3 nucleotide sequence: TGCGCCAGCAGCTTGTCGGGCGGGGGCGAATTCGGGGAGCTGTTTTTT. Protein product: CASSLSGGGEFGELFF.

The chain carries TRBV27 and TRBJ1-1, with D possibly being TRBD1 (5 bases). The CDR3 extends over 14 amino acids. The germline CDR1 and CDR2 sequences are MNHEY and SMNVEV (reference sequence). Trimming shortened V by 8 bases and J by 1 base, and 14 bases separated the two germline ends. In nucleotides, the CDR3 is TGTGCCAGCCGGGGGGGTTTAGGGAACACTGAAGCTTTCTTT. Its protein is CASRGGLGNTEAFF.